This TCR beta chain is from a study of blood T cells in healthy people across ages. Every sample had a minimum of 6.5 million PBMCs isolated. This CDR3 region has 12 residues. The V and J ends lost 3 bases and 7 bases respectively, with 11 bases between them. Germline CDR1 and CDR2: DFQATT and SNEGSKA (reference sequence). Only one count was recorded for this clonotype. Through a sample-barcoded 5' primer and a J-beta primer mix, a second PCR was run for about 7 to 12 cycles. A single record per CDR3 protein comes from TCRdb applying MiXCR to the 5' RACE reads. Here the sample spans about 500,000 distinct CDR3 sequences, around 24% being singletons. These same data were also listed under a study on T cells of mothers and their children.

Sequenced sample: blood. This sequence joins TRBV20-1 and TRBJ2-3, with D tentatively TRBD2 (5 bases). This clonotype was sampled from a boy between 10 and 17 years old in good health. In nucleotides, the CDR3 is TGCAGTGCTAGCGTGTCTAGCAATACGCAGTATTTT. It codes for CSASVSSNTQYF.